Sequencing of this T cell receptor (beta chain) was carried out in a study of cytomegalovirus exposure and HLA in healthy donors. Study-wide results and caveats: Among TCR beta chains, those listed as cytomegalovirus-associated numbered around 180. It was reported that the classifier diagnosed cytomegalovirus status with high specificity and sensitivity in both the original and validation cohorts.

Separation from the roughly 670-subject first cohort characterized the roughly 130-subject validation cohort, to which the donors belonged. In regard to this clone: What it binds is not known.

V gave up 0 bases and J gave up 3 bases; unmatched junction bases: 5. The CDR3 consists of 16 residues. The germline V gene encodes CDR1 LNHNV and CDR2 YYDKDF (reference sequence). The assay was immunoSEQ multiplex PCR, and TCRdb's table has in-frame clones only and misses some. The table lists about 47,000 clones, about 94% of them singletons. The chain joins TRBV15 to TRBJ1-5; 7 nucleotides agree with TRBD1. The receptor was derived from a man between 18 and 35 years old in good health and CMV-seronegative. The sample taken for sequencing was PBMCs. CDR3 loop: CATSRDTTGNNQPQHF. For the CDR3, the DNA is TGTGCCACCAGCAGAGATACGACAGGGAACAATCAGCCCCAGCATTTT.